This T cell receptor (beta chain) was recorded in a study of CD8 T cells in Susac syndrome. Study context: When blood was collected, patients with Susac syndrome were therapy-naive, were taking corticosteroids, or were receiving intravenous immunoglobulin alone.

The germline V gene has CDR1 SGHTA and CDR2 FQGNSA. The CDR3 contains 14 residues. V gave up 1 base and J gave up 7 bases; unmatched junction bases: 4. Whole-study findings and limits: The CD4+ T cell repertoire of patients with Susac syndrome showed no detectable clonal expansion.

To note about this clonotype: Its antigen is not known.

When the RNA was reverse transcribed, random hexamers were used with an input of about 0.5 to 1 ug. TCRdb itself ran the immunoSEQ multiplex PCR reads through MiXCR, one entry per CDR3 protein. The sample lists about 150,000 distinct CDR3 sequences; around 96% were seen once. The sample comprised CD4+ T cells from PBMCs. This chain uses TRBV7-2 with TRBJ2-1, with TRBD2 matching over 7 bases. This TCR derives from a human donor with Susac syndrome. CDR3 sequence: CASSLVGAGNEQFF. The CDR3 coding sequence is TGTGCCAGCAGCTTAGTGGGAGCGGGGAATGAGCAGTTCTTC. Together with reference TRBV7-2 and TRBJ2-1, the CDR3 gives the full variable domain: GAGVSQSPSNKVTEKGKDVELRCDPISGHTALYWYRQSLGQGLEFLIYFQGNSAPDKSGLPSDRFSAERTGGSVSTLTIQRTQQEDSAVYLCASSLVGAGNEQFFGPGTRLTVL.